The present T cell receptor (beta chain) was sequenced within a study of shared clonotypes between healthy human individuals (dated by TCRdb to the early 2020s). About the study as a whole: The cohort included three men and a couple of women between 18 and 49 years of age. The study deeply sequenced blood TCR repertoires of several healthy adults to estimate repertoire size and the extent of clonotype sharing between individuals. Each donor's leukapheresis produced roughly between about 0.8 and 10 billion PBMCs. To increase sequencing depth and limit assay-specific biases, different laboratories used diverse techniques to prepare libraries and sequence TCR repertoires. For each donor, CD4 naive and CD4 memory were each given three plates, CD8 naive was given two plates, and CD8 memory was given one plate.

The donors were healthy, HIV-negative adults who had no recently reported acute infections or vaccinations. Only Caucasian adults living in Nashville, Tennessee, USA were represented among the donors. CD4+ T cells were enriched through magnetic negative selection, after which naive cells were positively selected on CD45RA and the remaining negative fraction served as the memory subset. Blood was collected by leukapheresis, and PBMCs were isolated by Ficoll-Histopaque density gradient centrifugation and then cryopreserved in liquid nitrogen vapor phase. Analytical flow cytometry was used to check the purity and quantity of each magnetically sorted T cell population. From each sorted fraction, genomic DNA was isolated and quantified by UV absorbance on a Nanodrop 2000c. TCR CDR3 regions were amplified from genomic DNA by multiplex PCR using the deep immunoSEQ assay. Extracted genomic DNA from each cell subset was distributed evenly across all wells of several immunoSEQ 96-well plates, and each plate was treated as a replicate. For sorted subsets, around 200 ng genomic DNA, equal to 25,000 to 35,000 T cell genomes, was loaded into each replicate PCR. The purified libraries were quantified using a Qubit 3.0 fluorometer, sized with a Bioanalyzer 2100, and then quantified again using the KAPA Library Quantification kit. A separate single-read 150-cycle Illumina NextSeq 550 flow cell was used to sequence each immunoSEQ 96-well plate. Regarding the original processing steps: Because the immunoSEQ output held only junctional sequences and lacked quality scores, the filtering could not match the filtering applied to full-length reads. To assign V/J genes and CDR3, sequences were annotated against IMGT germline references using PyIR, a Python wrapper for IgBLAST v1.9. Reads were filtered out if the reads had weak V/J assignments (E-value above 1e-6), no CDR3, stop codons, out-of-frame junctions, or ambiguous translated residues. V3J clonotypes were defined as sequences sharing the same inferred V gene, J gene, and CDR3 amino acid sequence. Percentage overlap between repertoires was calculated by dividing the number of shared unique clonotypes by the size of the smaller repertoire. RTK rarefaction, the Chao1 estimator, and Recon v2.1 estimates of unobserved clonotypes were used to assess repertoire richness. Generation probabilities for all TCRbeta clonotypes obtained by the gDNA method from a handful of donors were computed using OLGA. Not all clones reach the TCRdb copy of this immuneACCESS table, which keeps in-frame sequences only. Checked studies attribute under half of the gap to unresolved V genes and leave the rest unexplained. D and trimming were read from the DNA, whereas the V and J calls and clone size are those reported in that table. The sample table lists some 500,000 clones, roughly 95% of them with a count of one. Together, the top ten hold 0.06% of the sample.

A word on this clone: This clone's antigen is unknown. No quality values exist for individual bases; no much larger clone is one base distant.

General study outcomes and caveats: Clonotypes shared by all four sorted-subset donors showed higher generation probabilities than non-shared clonotypes. The small number of donors limited the genetic and exposure-history diversity represented. Pairwise subsampling indicated that sequencing depth was expected to affect the degree of clonotype sharing among donors. Across four donors, approximately 4.9% of naive CD4, 3% to 4% of naive CD8, 2% to 2.5% of memory CD4, and over 0.35% of memory CD8 clonotypes were shared. Naive subsets generally had larger estimated clonotype richness than memory subsets. Only blood was sampled, and tissue TCR repertoires likely differ from those in blood. Even with the large sequencing depth, rarefaction of the sorted-subset datasets indicated that sequencing was incomplete.

Trimming costs V 5 bases and J 3 bases, and their ends lie 16 bases apart. From a lookup of the germline V gene, CDR1 and CDR2 are SGHAT and FQNNGV. The CDR3 contains 15 residues, cysteine and phenylalanine counted. Only CDR3 DNA is held: 45 bases, read in frame from base 1. Recombination connected TRBV11-2 to TRBJ2-5; the D gene could be either TRBD1 or TRBD2, each agreeing at 5 bases. The source material was naive CD4+ T cells sorted from blood. This sample's cell subset or site label indicates: CD45RA+ positively selected. The receptor comes from a woman in her twenties or thirties in good health. The nucleotide sequence is TGTGCCAGCAGCCACCTACCTGGGACGGAAGAGACCCAGTACTTC. Translated, it gives CASSHLPGTEETQYF.